This TCR beta chain was profiled in a study of blood T cell repertoires in COVID-19. Study context: COVID-19 samples, acute and convalescent, were from the United States, Italy and Spain.

Measured with immunoSEQ multiplex PCR; TCRdb has only the in-frame clones, and not every one. Among approximately 160,000 clones listed, over 70% were seen once. V lost 3 bases, J lost 4 bases, and 11 bases stayed unmatched. The CDR3 totals 17 residues. Germline V gene lookup returns CDR1 LGHNA and CDR2 YNFKEQ. Everyone who took part was roughly 18 to 89 years old, and they came from 20 to 25 US areas. Sequenced material: PBMCs or T cells enriched from blood (not recorded which). The gene calls are TRBV4-2 and TRBJ2-1; 8 bases map to TRBD2. The TCR originated in a woman in her 50s in a cohort exposed to, infected with or recovered from COVID-19 (not recorded which). The CDR3 nucleotides read TGTGCCAGCAGCCAGGGGGGGGAGGCTAGCGGGTACAATGAGCAGTTCTTC. Amino acid sequence: CASSQGGEASGYNEQFF.